This T cell receptor (beta chain) was identified during a study of blood T cell repertoires in COVID-19. This clone was counted a single time. Data came from immunoSEQ multiplex PCR; TCRdb stores just in-frame clones and leaves some out. The sample lists 200,000 to 250,000 clones, about 93% occurring once. This CDR3 is 14 amino acids long. Germline CDR1 is SEHNR and CDR2 is FQNEAQ (reference sequence). Deletions cut 0 bases from V and 6 bases from J, with 12 bases between. This TCR was recovered from a man aged 55-75 years with COVID-19, enrolled during active disease. Sequenced material: peripheral blood. The chain carries TRBV7-9 and TRBJ2-7, with D maybe TRBD1 (5 bases). The CDR3 spells CASSLAWGSGEQYF. The CDR3 nucleotides read TGTGCCAGCAGCTTAGCCTGGGGCTCGGGCGAGCAGTACTTC.